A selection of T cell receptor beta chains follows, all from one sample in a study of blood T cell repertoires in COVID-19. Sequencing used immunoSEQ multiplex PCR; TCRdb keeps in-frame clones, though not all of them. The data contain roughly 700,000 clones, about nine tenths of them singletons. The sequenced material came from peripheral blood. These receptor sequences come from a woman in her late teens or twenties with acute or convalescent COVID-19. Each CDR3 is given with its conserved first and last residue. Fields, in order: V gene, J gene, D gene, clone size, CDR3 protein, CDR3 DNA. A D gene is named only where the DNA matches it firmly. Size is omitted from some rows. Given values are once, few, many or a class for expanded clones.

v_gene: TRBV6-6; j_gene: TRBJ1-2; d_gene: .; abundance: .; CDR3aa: CASSYSPRNNGYTF; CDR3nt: TGTGCCAGCAGTTACTCGCCCCGTAACAATGGCTACACCTTC
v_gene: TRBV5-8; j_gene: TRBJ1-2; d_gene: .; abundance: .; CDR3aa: CASSLGRGPFYGYTF; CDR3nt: TGTGCCAGCAGCTTGGGGAGGGGACCCTTCTATGGCTACACCTTC
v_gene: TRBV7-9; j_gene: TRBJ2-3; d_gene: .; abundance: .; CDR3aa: CASSTPGPRTGVAGVPNRGDTQYF; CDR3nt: TGTGCCAGCAGCACCCCGGGACCGAGGACAGGGGTAGCGGGGGTACCCAACAGGGGAGATACGCAGTATTTT
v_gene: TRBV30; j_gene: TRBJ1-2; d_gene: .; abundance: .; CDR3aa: CAWQQAYYGYTF; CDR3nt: TGTGCCTGGCAACAGGCCTACTATGGCTACACCTTC
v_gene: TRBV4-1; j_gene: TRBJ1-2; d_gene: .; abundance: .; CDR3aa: CASSQGGGGYGYTF; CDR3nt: TGCGCCAGCAGCCAAGGAGGGGGTGGTTATGGCTACACCTTC
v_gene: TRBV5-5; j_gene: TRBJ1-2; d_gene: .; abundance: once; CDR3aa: CASSHRDNYGYTF; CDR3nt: TGTGCCAGCAGTCACAGGGATAACTATGGCTACACCTTC
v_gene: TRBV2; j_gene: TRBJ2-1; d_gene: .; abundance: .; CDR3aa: CARATGRVEQFF; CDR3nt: TGTGCCAGGGCGACTGGCAGGGTGGAGCAGTTCTTC
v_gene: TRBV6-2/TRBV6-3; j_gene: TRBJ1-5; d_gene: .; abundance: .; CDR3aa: CASSTWGGSSNQPQHF; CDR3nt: TGTGCCAGCAGTACCTGGGGGGGCTCTAGCAATCAGCCCCAGCATTTT
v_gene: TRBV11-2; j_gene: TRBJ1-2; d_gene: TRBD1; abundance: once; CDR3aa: CASSLGQGPATNYGYTF; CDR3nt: TGTGCCAGCAGCTTAGGACAGGGTCCAGCTACTAACTATGGCTACACCTTC
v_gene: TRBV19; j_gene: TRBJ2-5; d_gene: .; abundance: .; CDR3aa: CASTPRNLQETQYF; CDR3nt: TGTGCCAGTACCCCCAGGAATTTACAAGAGACCCAGTACTTC
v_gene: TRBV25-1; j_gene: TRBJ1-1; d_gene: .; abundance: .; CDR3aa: CATSKRGQSNTEAFF; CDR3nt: TGTGCCACCTCGAAGAGAGGACAGTCTAACACTGAAGCTTTCTTT
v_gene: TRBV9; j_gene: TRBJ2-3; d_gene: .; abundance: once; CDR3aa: CASRDSVSDTQYF; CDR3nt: TGTGCCAGCCGGGACTCCGTCTCAGATACGCAGTATTTT
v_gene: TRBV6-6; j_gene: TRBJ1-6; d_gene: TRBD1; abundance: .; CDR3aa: CASDRVEPYNSPLHF; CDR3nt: TGTGCCAGCGACAGGGTTGAACCCTATAATTCACCCCTCCACTTT
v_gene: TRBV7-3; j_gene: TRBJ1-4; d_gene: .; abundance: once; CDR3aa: CASSLTGPSFSKNGEKLFF; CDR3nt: TGTGCCAGCAGCTTAACTGGTCCGTCATTCTCTAAGAATGGTGAAAAACTGTTTTTT
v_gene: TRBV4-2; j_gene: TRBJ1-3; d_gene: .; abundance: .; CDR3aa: CASSQNRAPSGNTIYF; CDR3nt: TGTGCCAGCAGCCAAAACAGGGCCCCCTCTGGAAACACCATATATTTT
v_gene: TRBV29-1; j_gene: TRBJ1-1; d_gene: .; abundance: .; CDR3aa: CSASGLPKGDTEAFF; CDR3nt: TGCAGCGCCTCGGGCCTCCCTAAGGGGGACACTGAAGCTTTCTTT
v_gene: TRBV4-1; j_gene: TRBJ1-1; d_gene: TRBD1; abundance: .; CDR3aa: CASSPRGGGGYTEAFF; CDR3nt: TGCGCCAGCAGCCCGCGGGGCGGAGGGGGCTACACTGAAGCTTTCTTT
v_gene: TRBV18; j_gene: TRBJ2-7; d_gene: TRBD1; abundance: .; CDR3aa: CASSPRGQGVYEQYF; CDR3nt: TGTGCCAGCTCACCAAGGGGACAGGGAGTCTACGAGCAGTACTTC
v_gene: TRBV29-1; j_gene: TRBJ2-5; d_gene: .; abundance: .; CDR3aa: CSAAGAGAGETQYF; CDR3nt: TGCAGCGCCGCCGGCGCGGGGGCGGGAGAGACCCAGTACTTC
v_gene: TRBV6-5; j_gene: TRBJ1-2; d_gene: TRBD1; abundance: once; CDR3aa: CASRVGTVNGYTF; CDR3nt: TGTGCCAGCAGAGTCGGGACAGTCAATGGCTACACCTTC
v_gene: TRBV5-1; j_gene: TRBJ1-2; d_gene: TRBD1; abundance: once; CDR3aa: CASRGVGTGAIGYTF; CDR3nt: TGCGCCAGCAGAGGGGTCGGGACAGGGGCTATTGGCTACACCTTC
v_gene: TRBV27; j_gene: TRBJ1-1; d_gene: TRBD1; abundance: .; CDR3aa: CASSSPLRTGKNTEAFF; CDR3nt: TGTGCCAGCAGTTCCCCGTTGAGGACAGGGAAGAACACTGAAGCTTTCTTT
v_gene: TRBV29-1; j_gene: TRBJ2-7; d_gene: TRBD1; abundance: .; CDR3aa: CSATVPGQQTYEQYF; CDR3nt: TGCAGCGCCACGGTACCGGGACAGCAAACCTACGAGCAGTACTTC
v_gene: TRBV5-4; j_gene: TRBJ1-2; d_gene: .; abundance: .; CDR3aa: CASSLAYESGIGKAGYTF; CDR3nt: TGTGCCAGCAGCTTGGCATACGAGTCGGGGATAGGGAAAGCGGGCTACACCTTC
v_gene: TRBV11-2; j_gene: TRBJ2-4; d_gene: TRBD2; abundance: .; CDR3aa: CASSSRVTSGLGNIQYF; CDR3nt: TGTGCCAGCAGCTCCCGGGTGACTAGCGGGCTTGGGAACATTCAGTACTTC
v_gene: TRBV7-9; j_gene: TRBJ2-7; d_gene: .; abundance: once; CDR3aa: CASSLGGNYEQYF; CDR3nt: TGTGCCAGCAGCTTAGGAGGAAATTACGAGCAGTACTTC
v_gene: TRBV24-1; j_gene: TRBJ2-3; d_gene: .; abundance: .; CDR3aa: CATSDPGVAGTDTQYF; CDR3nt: TGTGCCACCAGTGATCCTGGGGTAGCGGGCACAGATACGCAGTATTTT
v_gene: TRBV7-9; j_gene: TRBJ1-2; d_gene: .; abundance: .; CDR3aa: CASSPPLANYGYTF; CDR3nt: TGTGCCAGCAGCCCCCCGCTAGCTAACTATGGCTACACCTTC
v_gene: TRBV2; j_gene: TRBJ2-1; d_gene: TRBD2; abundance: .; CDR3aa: CASSEEGLAGNEQFF; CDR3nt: TGTGCCAGCAGTGAAGAGGGACTAGCGGGGAATGAGCAGTTCTTC
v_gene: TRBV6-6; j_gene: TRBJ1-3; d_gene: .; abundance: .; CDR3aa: CASTPPQGRSGNTIYF; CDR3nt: TGTGCCAGCACTCCCCCCCAGGGCCGCTCTGGAAACACCATATATTTT
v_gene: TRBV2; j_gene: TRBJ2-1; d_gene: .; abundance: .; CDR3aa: CASSDRGQPNNEQFF; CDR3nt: TGTGCCAGCAGTGATCGGGGTCAACCCAACAATGAGCAGTTCTTC
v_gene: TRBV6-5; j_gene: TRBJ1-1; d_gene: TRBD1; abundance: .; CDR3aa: CASSLGQGNTEAFF; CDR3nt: TGTGCCAGCAGCCTGGGACAGGGTAACACTGAAGCTTTCTTT
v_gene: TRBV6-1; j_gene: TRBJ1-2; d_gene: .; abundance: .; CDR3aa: CASSEDSYYGYTF; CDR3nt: TGTGCCAGCAGTGAGGACAGCTATTATGGCTACACCTTC
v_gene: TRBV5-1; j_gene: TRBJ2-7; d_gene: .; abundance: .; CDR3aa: CASSLAPSPLAEQYF; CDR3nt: TGCGCCAGCAGCTTGGCCCCAAGCCCCCTAGCCGAGCAGTACTTC
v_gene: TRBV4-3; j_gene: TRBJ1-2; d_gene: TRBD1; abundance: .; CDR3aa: CASSQDRGTGSYGYTF; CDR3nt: TGCGCCAGCAGCCAAGATCGGGGGACAGGGTCCTATGGCTACACCTTC
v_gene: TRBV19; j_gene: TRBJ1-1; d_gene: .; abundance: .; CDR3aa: CASSIVGARNTEAFF; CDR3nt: TGTGCCAGTAGTATAGTAGGGGCCAGGAACACTGAAGCTTTCTTT
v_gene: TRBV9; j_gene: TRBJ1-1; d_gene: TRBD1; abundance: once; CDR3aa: CASSADRVTEAFF; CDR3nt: TGTGCCAGCAGCGCGGACAGGGTCACTGAAGCTTTCTTT
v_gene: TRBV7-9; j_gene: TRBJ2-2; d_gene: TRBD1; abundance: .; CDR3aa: CASSLEWDRANTGELFF; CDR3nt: TGTGCCAGCAGCTTGGAGTGGGACAGGGCTAACACCGGGGAGCTGTTTTTT
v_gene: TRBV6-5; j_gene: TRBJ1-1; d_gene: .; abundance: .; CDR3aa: CASRPQRETEAFF; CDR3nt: TGTGCCAGCAGACCCCAAAGAGAAACTGAAGCTTTCTTT
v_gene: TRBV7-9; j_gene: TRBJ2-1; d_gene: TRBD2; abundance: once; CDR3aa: CASSLAGGRYNEQFF; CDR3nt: TGTGCCAGCAGCCTAGCGGGGGGGAGGTACAATGAGCAGTTCTTC
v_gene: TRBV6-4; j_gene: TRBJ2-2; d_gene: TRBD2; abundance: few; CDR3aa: CASSDSASGNTGELFF; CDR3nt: TGTGCCAGCAGTGACTCGGCTAGCGGCAACACCGGGGAGCTGTTTTTT
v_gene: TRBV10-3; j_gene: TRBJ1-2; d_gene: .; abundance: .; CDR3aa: CASLPGLVDGYTF; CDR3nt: TGTGCCAGCCTACCAGGGTTAGTGGATGGCTACACCTTC
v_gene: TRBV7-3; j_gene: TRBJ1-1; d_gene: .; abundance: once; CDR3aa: CASSFGGLNEAFF; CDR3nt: TGTGCCAGCAGCTTCGGAGGACTTAATGAAGCTTTCTTT
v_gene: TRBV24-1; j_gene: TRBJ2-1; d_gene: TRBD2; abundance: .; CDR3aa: CATSDVFGRGGRANEQFF; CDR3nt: TGTGCCACCAGTGATGTTTTTGGTCGGGGGGGCCGGGCGAATGAGCAGTTCTTC
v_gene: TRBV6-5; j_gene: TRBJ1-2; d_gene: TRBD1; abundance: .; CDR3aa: CASNTGANYGYTF; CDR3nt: TGTGCCAGCAATACAGGGGCTAACTATGGCTACACCTTC